The rows below give T cell receptor beta chains drawn from one sample of a study of blood T cell repertoires in COVID-19. Generated by immunoSEQ multiplex PCR, the TCRdb table keeps only in-frame clones and is missing some. The sample has about 280,000 clones; approximately 91% are singletons. Material for sequencing was peripheral blood. The source of these receptors is a man between 50 and 59 years old with acute or convalescent COVID-19. Both conserved end residues are part of each CDR3. The order of the fields is clone size, J gene, V gene, D gene, CDR3 protein, CDR3 DNA. D genes are given only for firm matches. Rows give clone size only sometimes, using once, few, many, or a class for an expanded clone.

>.|TRBJ2-3|TRBV5-1|.
CASSLDTGATDTQYF
TGCGCCAGCAGCTTGGATACAGGCGCCACAGATACGCAGTATTTT
>.|TRBJ1-1|TRBV6-6|.
CASSYNEGVRTEAFF
TGTGCCAGCAGTTATAACGAGGGGGTACGAACTGAAGCTTTCTTT
>.|TRBJ1-1|TRBV19|.
CASSITEGWAEAFF
TGTGCCAGTAGTATTACAGAGGGATGGGCTGAAGCTTTCTTT
>.|TRBJ1-2|TRBV27|.
CASSLSRANYGYTF
TGTGCCAGCAGTTTATCCCGCGCTAACTATGGCTACACCTTC
>once|TRBJ2-1|TRBV7-9|TRBD1
CASSLPQQGVGEQFF
TGTGCCAGCAGCTTACCACAACAGGGGGTAGGTGAGCAGTTCTTC
>.|TRBJ2-3|TRBV5-4|TRBD1
CASSPGTELFTDTQYF
TGTGCCAGCAGCCCCGGGACAGAGCTTTTCACAGATACGCAGTATTTT
>once|TRBJ1-1|TRBV18|.
CASSPNEGGRAFF
TGTGCCAGCTCACCAAATGAGGGTGGGCGAGCTTTCTTT
>.|TRBJ2-5|TRBV11-2|.
CASTLHSGQETQYF
TGTGCCAGCACCCTCCACTCCGGGCAAGAGACCCAGTACTTC
>.|TRBJ1-2|TRBV5-4|.
CASSLRQGPNYGYTF
TGTGCCAGCAGCTTGCGTCAGGGGCCAAACTATGGCTACACCTTC
>.|TRBJ2-7|TRBV12-3/TRBV12-4|TRBD1
CASSSGGGHEQYF
TGTGCCAGCAGTTCAGGGGGCGGGCACGAGCAGTACTTC
>.|TRBJ2-7|TRBV6-6|TRBD1
CASSYPRGQGYEQYF
TGTGCCAGCAGTTACCCCCGGGGACAGGGGTACGAGCAGTACTTC
>.|TRBJ2-1|TRBV7-3|TRBD2
CASSQAGGNEQFF
TGTGCCAGCAGCCAGGCGGGGGGTAATGAGCAGTTCTTC
>.|TRBJ1-1|TRBV5-1|.
CASSLAFLNTEAFF
TGCGCCAGCAGCTTGGCATTCCTGAACACTGAAGCTTTCTTT
>.|TRBJ2-7|TRBV5-1|TRBD2
CASSSISGGDYEQYF
TGCGCCAGCAGCTCAATTAGCGGGGGGGACTACGAGCAGTACTTC
>.|TRBJ1-3|TRBV27|TRBD1
CASSALGTGGSGNTIYF
TGTGCCAGCAGTGCACTAGGGACAGGGGGCTCTGGAAACACCATATATTTT
>.|TRBJ2-4|TRBV30|.
CAWAWDIRSGKNIQYF
TGTGCCTGGGCCTGGGACATTCGGTCAGGCAAAAACATTCAGTACTTC
>.|TRBJ2-1|TRBV4-1|.
CASSQVPGISYNEQFF
TGCGCCAGCAGCCAAGTTCCGGGGATCTCCTACAATGAGCAGTTCTTC
>.|TRBJ2-5|TRBV12-3/TRBV12-4|TRBD2
CASSLRGGETQYF
TGTGCCAGCAGTTTACGGGGAGGGGAGACCCAGTACTTC
>.|TRBJ1-2|TRBV5-6|.
CASSPGGAYGYTF
TGTGCCAGCAGCCCCGGGGGTGCCTATGGCTACACCTTC
>.|TRBJ1-5|TRBV3-1/TRBV3-2|.
CASSQRGRRQPQHF
TGTGCCAGCAGCCAAAGGGGCCGTCGTCAGCCCCAGCATTTT
>.|TRBJ1-6|TRBV5-4|TRBD1
CASSADRGSSYNSPLHF
TGTGCCAGCAGCGCGGACAGGGGCAGCTCCTATAATTCACCCCTCCACTTT
>.|TRBJ1-2|TRBV19|TRBD1
CASSPGTGGYGYTF
TGTGCCAGTAGTCCAGGGACAGGCGGCTATGGCTACACCTTC
>.|TRBJ2-7|TRBV29-1|TRBD1
CSVTGFYEQYF
TGCAGCGTGACAGGGTTCTACGAGCAGTACTTC